The 26 T cell receptor beta chains below all came from one sample that was sequenced in a study of blood T cell repertoires in COVID-19. Libraries were prepared by immunoSEQ multiplex PCR; TCRdb keeps only in-frame clonotypes and omits some of them. The table includes fewer than 300,000 clones, about nine tenths detected once. Sequencing used PBMCs or T cells enriched from blood (not recorded which). The receptors originated from a woman in her thirties or forties with acute COVID-19.

V and J are TRBV28 and TRBJ1-5, with TRBD1 matching 7 bases. There are 15 residues in the CDR3. V lost 5 bases, J lost 7 bases, and 11 bases stayed unmatched. Germline V gene data show CDR1 as MDHEN and CDR2 as SYDVKM. The CDR3 nucleotides read TGTGCCAGCAGTCCAGACAGGGCGTATGGGCAGCCCCAGCATTTT. Protein: CASSPDRAYGQPQHF. Full variable domain (rest looked up from reference TRBV28 and TRBJ1-5): DVKVTQSSRYLVKRTGEKVFLECVQDMDHENMFWYRQDPGLGLRLIYFSYDVKMKEKGDIPEGYSVSREKKERFSLILESASTNQTSMYLCASSPDRAYGQPQHFGDGTRLSIL.

The chain uses TRBV7-3 and TRBJ1-6; D possibly corresponds to TRBD1 (6 bases). CDR3 length equals 17 residues. Germline CDR1 and CDR2: SGHTA and FQGTGA. V was shortened by 5 bases and J by 3 bases, with 17 bases between the two germline ends. Written as DNA, the CDR3 is TGTGCCAGCAGCCCTAGGTCAGGGGCCGACTATAATTCACCCCTCCACTTT. Its protein product is CASSPRSGADYNSPLHF.

V usage is TRBV7-9 and J usage is TRBJ2-1; D may be TRBD1 (5 bases). Germline V gene lookup returns CDR1 SEHNR and CDR2 FQNEAQ (reference sequence). The CDR3 runs to 18 residues. Trimming removed 5 bases from V and 0 bases from J, with 20 bases in between. For the CDR3, the DNA is TGTGCCAGCAGCCCCAGCGTTGGGGCGGTGAGCTCCTACAATGAGCAGTTCTTC. Its translation is CASSPSVGAVSSYNEQFF. The whole variable domain, remainder taken from reference TRBV7-9 and TRBJ2-1, is DTGVSQNPRHKITKRGQNVTFRCDPISEHNRLYWYRQTLGQGPEFLTYFQNEAQLEKSRLLSDRFSAERPKGSFSTLEIQRTEQGDSAMYLCASSPSVGAVSSYNEQFFGPGTRLTVL.

The chain employs TRBV30 and TRBJ1-1; tentative D call: TRBD1 (6 bases). CDR3 length equals 14 residues. The germline V gene encodes CDR1 GTSNPN and CDR2 SVGIG (reference sequence). The ends were cut back, 2 bases at V and 1 base at J, with 11 bases in the middle. The CDR3 DNA is TGTGCCTGGAGTCTAGAGACAGGGAACACTGAAGCTTTCTTT. It encodes CAWSLETGNTEAFF.

The chain has TRBV5-6 and TRBJ2-2; no clear D. CDR1 and CDR2 (germline): SGHDT, YYEEEE. This CDR3 region has 14 residues. With 4 bases removed from V and 4 bases from J, the gap between germline ends came to 11 bases. In DNA form, the CDR3 reads TGTGCCAGCAGCCCAGACATTTCCACCGGGGAGCTGTTTTTT. Translating it yields CASSPDISTGELFF.

The V gene is TRBV4-3, the J gene TRBJ2-1; D is unresolved. Germline-derived CDR1 and CDR2 are LGHNA and YSLEER. CDR3 size: 16 residues. V was shortened by 3 bases and J by 0 bases, with 12 bases between the two germline ends. CDR3 residues: CASSQEPRGSYNEQFF. Here the CDR3 DNA reads TGCGCCAGCAGCCAGGAACCTAGAGGCTCCTACAATGAGCAGTTCTTC.

The chain uses TRBV29-1 and TRBJ2-7, with 7 bases aligning to TRBD2. Germline loops: CDR1 SQVTM, CDR2 ANQGSEA. The J segment lost 7 bases and the V segment lost 3 bases, leaving 6 bases of the junction unmatched. The CDR3 length is 12 residues. CDR3 in amino acids: CSVDERDGEQYF. CDR3 bases: TGCAGCGTTGACGAGCGGGATGGGGAGCAGTACTTC.

Comments on this clone: The junction does not match germline at one end; this may be a read error. Other DNA variants within this sample encode the same CDR3. The CDR3 loop is CASSSTSGGNTGELFF. CDR3 DNA sequence: TGTGCCAGCAGCTCGACTAGCGGGGGGAACACCGGGGAACTGTTTTTT. The V gene is TRBV11-2, the J gene TRBJ2-2; 13 nucleotides align to TRBD2. CDR1 and CDR2 from the germline V gene are SGHAT and FQNNGV. The CDR3 totals 16 residues.

V usage is TRBV30 and J usage is TRBJ1-6; perhaps TRBD1 as D (6 bases). The CDR3 is 14 amino acids. Trimming pared 3 bases from V and 6 bases from J, leaving 12 bases between. The germline CDR1 and CDR2 sequences are GTSNPN and SVGIG (reference sequence). In nucleotides, the CDR3 is TGTGCCTGGAGCCGAATAGGGGGTAATTCACCCCTCCACTTT. This encodes CAWSRIGGNSPLHF. The entire variable domain, with the rest obtained from reference TRBV30 and TRBJ1-6, is as follows: SQTIHQWPATLVQPVGSPLSLECTVEGTSNPNLYWYRQAAGRGLQLLFYSVGIGQISSEVPQNLSASRPQDRQFILSSKKLLLSDSGFYLCAWSRIGGNSPLHFGNGTRLTVT.

The chain joins TRBV9 to TRBJ1-1; D is unclear. The CDR3 runs 14 residues. The V gene lost 3 bases and the J gene lost 1 base, with 10 bases spanning the gap. The germline CDR1 and CDR2 sequences are SGDLS and YYNGEE. The CDR3 DNA reads as TGTGCCAGCAGCGCCCGGGAGTGGAACACTGAAGCTTTCTTT. Translation: CASSAREWNTEAFF.

The chain combines TRBV18 with TRBJ2-7; 8 positions agree with TRBD1. V was pared by 2 bases and J by 4 bases, with 7 bases of the junction left unmatched. CDR1 is KGHSH and CDR2 is LQKENI in the germline V gene. The CDR3 spans 15 residues. Written as DNA, the CDR3 is TGTGCCAGCTCACCAGCGACAGGGGCAGAATACGAGCAGTACTTC. The encoded protein is CASSPATGAEYEQYF. The whole variable domain, remainder taken from reference TRBV18 and TRBJ2-7, is NAGVMQNPRHLVRRRGQEARLRCSPMKGHSHVYWYRQLPEEGLKFMVYLQKENIIDESGMPKERFSAEFPKEGPSILRIQQVVRGDSAAYFCASSPATGAEYEQYFGPGTRLTVT.

V usage is TRBV24-1 and J usage is TRBJ2-7; D possibly corresponds to TRBD1 (5 bases). Germline CDR1 reads KGHDR; CDR2 reads SFDVKD. This CDR3 is built from 13 residues. Trimming shortened V by 3 bases and J by 5 bases, and 10 bases separated the two germline ends. In DNA form, the CDR3 reads TGTGCCACCAGTGATGAAAGGGGCCACGAGCAGTACTTC. As protein: CATSDERGHEQYF.

The rearrangement uses TRBV5-6 and TRBJ2-2; D perhaps matches TRBD1 (5 bases). CDR3 length equals 15 residues. V was pared by 0 bases and J by 4 bases, with 10 bases between. Germline V gene data show CDR1 as SGHDT and CDR2 as YYEEEE. The DNA of the CDR3 is TGTGCCAGCAGCTTGGAAGGGGTGGGCACCGGGGAGCTGTTTTTT. Encoded protein: CASSLEGVGTGELFF.

The chain uses TRBV5-1 and TRBJ2-5; D possibly corresponds to TRBD1 (5 bases). V shed 3 bases and J shed 0 bases, with 12 bases lying between them. CDR1 is SGHRS and CDR2 is YFSETQ in the germline V gene. There are 15 residues in the CDR3. The CDR3 loop reads CASSSAPTDQETQYF. The CDR3 nucleotides are TGCGCCAGCAGCTCAGCTCCGACAGACCAAGAGACCCAGTACTTC.

This chain links TRBV11-3 with TRBJ2-4; a possible D gene is TRBD2 (6 bases). Trimming shortened V by 5 bases and J by 4 bases, and 9 bases separated the two germline ends. Germline V gene sequence: CDR1 SGHNT, CDR2 YENEEA. The CDR3 extends over 13 amino acids. CDR3 residues: CASSVSGKNIQYF. The CDR3 DNA reads as TGTGCCAGCAGCGTTAGCGGAAAAAACATTCAGTACTTC. The complete variable domain, with remaining parts taken from reference TRBV11-3 and TRBJ2-4, reads EAGVVQSPRYKIIEKKQPVAFWCNPISGHNTLYWYLQNLGQGPELLIRYENEEAVDDSQLPKDRFSAERLKGVDSTLKIQPAELGDSAVYLCASSVSGKNIQYFGAGTRLSVL.

The V gene is TRBV7-8, the J gene TRBJ2-1, with D possibly TRBD1 on 6 matching bases. CDR1 is SGHVS and CDR2 is FQNEAQ in the germline V gene. The CDR3 extends over 14 amino acids. With 6 bases removed from V and 8 bases from J, the gap between germline ends came to 17 bases. The CDR3 sequence is CASRPGTGFDEQFF. The CDR3 nucleotides are TGTGCCAGCAGACCTGGTACAGGGTTTGATGAGCAGTTCTTC.

The J gene is TRBJ1-1, the V gene TRBV18; TRBD1 matches at 7 bases. Germline V CDR1 and CDR2: KGHSH, LQKENI. The CDR3 loop spans 16 amino acids. V shed 3 bases, J shed 10 bases, and the junction held 17 bases outside the gene matches. The CDR3 sequence: CASSPFWQLTSGGAFF. CDR3 in DNA: TGTGCCAGCTCACCTTTCTGGCAACTTACCTCAGGGGGAGCTTTCTTT.

The chain recombines TRBV7-8 with TRBJ2-7; 7 bases agree with TRBD2. The CDR3 runs 14 residues. Trimming removed 5 bases from V and 0 bases from J; junction bases left unmatched: 4. Germline-derived CDR1 and CDR2 are SGHVS and FQNEAQ. CDR3: CASSQGTTSYEQYF. CDR3 DNA: TGTGCCAGCAGCCAAGGGACTACCTCCTACGAGCAGTACTTC.

The chain has TRBV3-1 (or the pseudogene TRBV3-2) and TRBJ1-2, with a tentative D call TRBD1 (5 bases). The V and J ends lost 1 base and 2 bases respectively, with 11 bases between them. Per germline, CDR1 LGHDT and CDR2 YNNKEL (reference sequence). This CDR3 spans 15 amino acids. The CDR3 here is CASSQGRAGNYGYTF. CDR3 in DNA: TGTGCCAGCAGCCAAGGACGGGCAGGGAACTATGGCTACACCTTC.

For the CDR3, the DNA is TGCAGTGCTAGTAGAGCGGGAGCTACAGATACGCAGTATTTT. Protein sequence: CSASRAGATDTQYF. This chain uses TRBV20-1 with TRBJ2-3; 8 nucleotides agree with TRBD2. Germline values: CDR1 DFQATT, CDR2 SNEGSKA (reference sequence). Trimming took 3 bases from V and 3 from J; bases not matched to a gene: 5. There are 14 residues in the CDR3.

This sequence joins TRBV30 and TRBJ2-2; TRBD2 matches 13 bases. Germline-derived CDR1 and CDR2 are GTSNPN and SVGIG (reference sequence). V trimming: 0 bases; J trimming: 6 bases; junction bases outside the gene matches: 16. There are 20 residues in the CDR3. In DNA, the CDR3 is TGTGCCTGGAGTGTAAGGCGTACTGCACTAGCGGGGGGGCAGGCCGGGGAGCTGTTTTTT. This translates into CAWSVRRTALAGGQAGELFF.

This rearrangement joins TRBV25-1 to TRBJ1-1; 8 nucleotides line up with TRBD1. There are 18 residues in the CDR3. J gave up 3 bases and V 1 base, and 13 bases lay outside the gene matches. The germline V gene encodes CDR1 MGHDK and CDR2 SYGVNS. DNA for the CDR3: TGTGCCAGCAGTGAATTGGGGGCAGGGGGCCCTTCTTACACTGAAGCTTTCTTT. It is translated as CASSELGAGGPSYTEAFF. Full variable domain (outside the CDR3, taken from reference TRBV25-1 and TRBJ1-1): EADIYQTPRYLVIGTGKKITLECSQTMGHDKMYWYQQDPGMELHLIHYSYGVNSTEKGDLSSESTVSRIRTEHFPLTLESARPSHTSQYLCASSELGAGGPSYTEAFFGQGTRLTVV.

This sequence joins TRBV5-4 and TRBJ1-2; perhaps TRBD1 as D (6 bases). Trimming removed 3 bases at V and 7 bases at J, with 34 bases between. The CDR3 is 20 residues long. CDR1 SGHNT and CDR2 YYREEE come from the germline V gene (reference sequence). This chain's CDR3 is CASSYGAPTGTIKGGSGYTF. CDR3 nucleotides: TGTGCCAGCAGCTATGGGGCCCCCACCGGGACTATTAAGGGGGGGAGTGGCTACACCTTC.

V gene TRBV18 combines with J gene TRBJ1-1; the match to TRBD1 covers 8 bases. The CDR3 contains 15 residues. Trimming at V came to 4 bases and at J to 5 bases, leaving 9 bases not matched to a gene. Looked up from germline, CDR1 is KGHSH and CDR2 is LQKENI. The CDR3 bases are TGTGCCAGCTCACTTTTACAGGGGGAGGGGACTGAAGCTTTCTTT. Protein sequence: CASSLLQGEGTEAFF. The full variable domain, with the rest looked up from reference TRBV18 and TRBJ1-1, is NAGVMQNPRHLVRRRGQEARLRCSPMKGHSHVYWYRQLPEEGLKFMVYLQKENIIDESGMPKERFSAEFPKEGPSILRIQQVVRGDSAAYFCASSLLQGEGTEAFFGQGTRLTVV.

This clone is a singleton in its sample. The chain uses TRBV18 and TRBJ1-2; D gene ambiguous. Germline V lookup: CDR1 KGHSH, CDR2 LQKENI. Trimming cost V 3 bases and J 3 bases, with 8 bases left between them. The CDR3 runs to 13 residues. The CDR3 region has the DNA TGTGCCAGCTCACCCGGGCGGGACTATGGCTACACCTTC. Translating it yields CASSPGRDYGYTF. The full variable domain, rest sourced from reference TRBV18 and TRBJ1-2, is NAGVMQNPRHLVRRRGQEARLRCSPMKGHSHVYWYRQLPEEGLKFMVYLQKENIIDESGMPKERFSAEFPKEGPSILRIQQVVRGDSAAYFCASSPGRDYGYTFGSGTRLTVV.

The V call is TRBV29-1, the J call TRBJ2-7, with 8 bases that match TRBD1. J gave up 5 bases and V 3 bases, and 0 bases lay outside the gene matches. The CDR3 loop spans 11 amino acids. Germline loops: CDR1 SQVTM, CDR2 ANQGSEA. The CDR3 loop reads CSVDRGHEQYF. Here the CDR3 DNA reads TGCAGCGTTGACAGGGGGCACGAGCAGTACTTC.